Presented here are 4 T cell receptor beta chains from one specimen sequenced in a study of graft-versus-host responses after intestinal transplantation. Their antigens remain unidentified. Data came from immunoSEQ multiplex PCR; TCRdb stores just in-frame clones and leaves some out. The table lists over 100,000 clones, approximately 95% of them singletons. The starting material was unstimulated CD8+ T cells sorted from spleen or lymph node cells, obtained before intestinal transplant. These receptors originate from a human donor who received an intestinal transplant.

This sequence joins TRBV7-9 and TRBJ1-2, with 7 bases identical to TRBD1. Germline V CDR1 and CDR2: SEHNR, FQNEAQ (reference sequence). The V gene end was trimmed by 4 bases and the J gene end by 5 bases; junction bases not matched to a gene: 7. CDR3 size: 14 residues. CDR3 region: CASSYGTDHYGYTF. CDR3 DNA sequence: TGTGCCAGCAGCTACGGGACAGACCATTATGGCTACACCTTC.

The gene calls are TRBV4-1 and TRBJ2-7; tentatively, D is TRBD1 (5 bases). Germline CDR1 is MGHRA and CDR2 is YSYEKL. The CDR3 is 14 amino acids. The germline V and J ends were trimmed by 0 bases and 3 bases, with 9 bases remaining between them. The CDR3 bases are TGCGCCAGCAGCCAAGAACCCGACAGCTACGAGCAGTACTTC. Translation gives CASSQEPDSYEQYF.

V usage is TRBV19 and J usage is TRBJ1-1; no clear D. The CDR3 is made up of 14 amino acids. Trimming removed 3 bases at V and 4 bases at J, with 12 bases between. Per the germline V gene, CDR1 is LNHDA and CDR2 is SQIVND (reference sequence). This CDR3 is CASSIVGLGTEAFF. The CDR3 DNA follows: TGTGCCAGTAGTATTGTGGGTCTCGGCACTGAAGCTTTCTTT.

This rearrangement joins TRBV6-5 to TRBJ2-7; TRBD2 matches at 9 bases. V lost 0 bases and J lost 3; bases outside the gene matches: 6. Germline values: CDR1 MNHEY, CDR2 SVGAGI. This CDR3 spans 16 amino acids. The CDR3 DNA sequence: TGTGCCAGCAGTTACTCGAGTAGCGGGAGCAACTACGAGCAGTACTTC. Protein: CASSYSSSGSNYEQYF.